This TCR beta chain originates from a study of T-cell reconstitution after alpha-beta-depleted transplantation in children. The trim removed 3 bases at V and 4 bases at J, leaving 3 bases unmatched. The germline V gene has CDR1 LNHDA and CDR2 SQIVND (reference sequence). This CDR3 contains 15 residues. Preparation of the TCRbeta library was carried out with unique molecular identifiers. TCRdb re-called the PCR reads with MiXCR, one entry per CDR3 protein. Of fewer than 550,000 distinct CDR3 sequences listed, 15% to 20% are singletons. Study-level findings and limits: T-cell counts and diversity at one year post-transplant came mainly from newly produced T cells.

Notes on this clonotype: Antigen specificity is unknown.

The receptor comes from a boy under three years old who had a stem cell transplant for Wiskott-Aldrich syndrome, so the T cells may come from the graft donor. The sample consisted of PBMCs, mostly from graft donor cells, taken 360 days after TCRalphabeta/CD19-depleted stem cell transplant. The chain recombines TRBV19 with TRBJ2-3, with TRBD2 identical over 11 bases. The CDR3 spells CASSIGTSGSDTQYF. The CDR3 coding sequence is TGTGCCAGTAGTATCGGGACTAGCGGTTCAGATACGCAGTATTTT.